A single sample is the source of the 24 T cell receptor beta chains below, sequenced in a study of blood T cell repertoires in COVID-19 (dated by TCRdb to about 2020). Libraries were constructed by the immunoSEQ multiplex PCR assay. The table was pulled from immuneACCESS by TCRdb, which kept in-frame rearrangements only. Such tables lose some clones; where checked, under half of the loss comes from unresolved V genes, and the rest has no known cause. Present in this sample are 50,000 to 55,000 clones, approximately 89% of which were seen just once. The ten largest clones represent 6.5% of the sample. Sequencing input: peripheral blood. Receptors were obtained from a man in his 60s with acute or convalescent COVID-19.

The rearrangement joins TRBV5-4 to TRBJ2-5; 13 nucleotides align to TRBD2. V shed 4 bases, J shed 7 bases, and the junction held 7 bases outside the gene matches. CDR1 is SGHNT and CDR2 is YYREEE in the germline V gene (reference sequence). The CDR3 loop spans 15 amino acids. The CDR3 is CASSPGLAGEGTQYF. DNA for the CDR3: TGTGCCAGCAGCCCTGGACTAGCGGGAGAAGGGACCCAGTACTTC.

The rearrangement joins TRBV14 to TRBJ1-2; TRBD1 is a possible D gene (6 bases). The CDR3 is 13 residues long. Per the germline V gene, CDR1 is SGHDN and CDR2 is FVKESK. Deletions cut 4 bases from V and 2 bases from J, with 8 bases between. The CDR3 bases are TGTGCCAGCAGCCCCCAGGGGAACTATGGCTACACCTTC. It yields the protein CASSPQGNYGYTF.

The rearrangement joins TRBV5-1 to TRBJ1-2; 9 nucleotides agree with TRBD1. J lost 6 bases, V lost 4 bases, and 7 bases had no gene match. CDR3 size: 14 residues. Germline V CDR1 and CDR2: SGHRS, YFSETQ. CDR3 nucleotides: TGCGCCAGCAGCCTCCTGGACAGGGGTCATGGCTACACCTTC. Its protein is CASSLLDRGHGYTF.

The rearrangement joins TRBV29-1 to TRBJ1-5; 12 nucleotides match TRBD1. This CDR3 spans 14 amino acids. The germline gives CDR1 SQVTM, CDR2 ANQGSEA. V shed 4 bases, J shed 8 bases, and the junction held 6 bases outside the gene matches. The CDR3 sequence is CSVAGTGGWEPQHF. CDR3 coding DNA: TGCAGCGTTGCCGGGACAGGGGGCTGGGAGCCCCAGCATTTT. The full variable domain, rest sourced from reference TRBV29-1 and TRBJ1-5, is SAVISQKPSRDICQRGTSLTIQCQVDSQVTMMFWYRQQPGQSLTLIATANQGSEATYESGFVIDKFPISRPNLTFSTLTVSNMSPEDSSIYLCSVAGTGGWEPQHFGDGTRLSIL.

The V gene is TRBV15, the J gene TRBJ1-3; tentatively, D is TRBD1 (6 bases). CDR1 LNHNV and CDR2 YYDKDF come from the germline V gene (reference sequence). The CDR3 contains 15 residues. V was trimmed by 1 base and J by 2 bases, leaving 9 bases between them. Here the CDR3 DNA reads TGTGCCACCAGCAGAGGAAGGGGGACTGGAAACACCATATATTTT. As protein: CATSRGRGTGNTIYF.

This chain uses TRBV11-2 with TRBJ2-1, with TRBD2 matching 11 bases. Germline CDR1 SGHAT, CDR2 FQNNGV. This CDR3 contains 15 residues. V shed 6 bases and J 7 bases; nucleotides not matched to a gene: 8. CDR3 residues: CASRDLSGRVNEQFF. CDR3 coding DNA: TGTGCCAGCAGGGACCTTAGCGGGAGGGTGAATGAGCAGTTCTTC.

CDR3 DNA sequence: TGTGCCAGTTTGGGGGGGGCGGGACTAGCTGGAAGGGACAATGAGCAGTTCTTC. Its translation: CASLGGAGLAGRDNEQFF. The genes are TRBV19 and TRBJ2-1; 9 bases align to TRBD2. J lost 5 bases, V lost 8 bases, and 19 bases had no gene match. The CDR3 is 18 amino acids. Germline CDR1 LNHDA, CDR2 SQIVND (reference sequence).

The chain carries TRBV28 and TRBJ2-1, with TRBD1 matching 10 bases. V lost 3 bases, J lost 4 bases, and 3 bases stayed unmatched. CDR1 is MDHEN, CDR2 SYDVKM, per germline. This CDR3 is 15 amino acids long. CDR3 protein: CASSFGTGEYNEQFF. The CDR3 DNA sequence: TGTGCCAGCAGTTTCGGGACAGGGGAGTACAATGAGCAGTTCTTC.

The chain employs TRBV4-1 and TRBJ2-3; 8 bases align to TRBD2. Germline V lookup: CDR1 MGHRA, CDR2 YSYEKL. The V and J ends lost 8 bases and 8 bases, in that order; junction bases with no gene match: 15. The CDR3 has 15 residues. The CDR3 coding sequence is TGCGCCAGCGACTACGTTGCGGGGGGCCAAGGTACGCAGTATTTT. Its translation: CASDYVAGGQGTQYF.

J is TRBJ1-3 and V is TRBV2; TRBD1 is a possible D gene (6 bases). Trimming stripped 5 bases from V and 4 bases from J, with 12 bases between. Germline V gives CDR1 SNHLY, CDR2 FYNNEI. There are 14 residues in the CDR3. The CDR3 DNA reads TGTGCCAGCAGTCCACAGGGTGGAGGAAACACCATATATTTT. Protein product: CASSPQGGGNTIYF.

V is TRBV10-1 and J is TRBJ2-7; a weak D match, TRBD2 (5 bases). Trimming removed 2 bases at V and 0 bases at J, with 17 bases between. The CDR3 sequence is 17 residues long. Germline loops: CDR1 WNHNN, CDR2 SYGVQD (reference sequence). CDR3 in amino acids: CASSEGRAGPSSYEQYF. For the CDR3, the DNA is TGCGCCAGCAGTGAGGGCCGGGCGGGTCCTAGCTCCTACGAGCAGTACTTC.

V usage is TRBV21-1 and J usage is TRBJ1-1; the table's D call, TRBD1, has no DNA check behind it. TRBV21-1 is a listed pseudogene. CDR3 length equals 12 residues. The CDR3 region has the DNA TGTGCCAGCAGCTTCGGGACAGCTGAAGCTTTCTTT. Translating it yields CASSFGTAEAFF.

The J gene is TRBJ2-7, the V gene TRBV5-4; 9 bases fit TRBD2. In germline, CDR1 is SGHNT, CDR2 YYREEE (reference sequence). Trimming at V came to 4 bases and at J to 6 bases, leaving 8 bases not matched to a gene. The CDR3 runs 14 residues. CDR3 bases: TGTGCCAGCAGCAGGGGACTAGCTTCCCCCGAGCAGTACTTC. Its translation: CASSRGLASPEQYF. The variable domain in full, completed from reference TRBV5-4 and TRBJ2-7, reads ETGVTQSPTHLIKTRGQQVTLRCSSQSGHNTVSWYQQALGQGPQFIFQYYREEENGRGNFPPRFSGLQFPNYSSELNVNALELDDSALYLCASSRGLASPEQYFGPGTRLTVT.

V usage is TRBV30 and J usage is TRBJ2-6, with 9 bases matching TRBD1. The CDR3 is made up of 17 amino acids. With 2 bases clipped from V and 0 bases from J, the junction kept 5 bases outside the gene matches. Looked up from germline, CDR1 is GTSNPN and CDR2 is SVGIG (reference sequence). The CDR3 coding sequence is TGTGCCTGGAGTAGGGACAGGGATAACTCTGGGGCCAACGTCCTGACTTTC. This translates into CAWSRDRDNSGANVLTF.

The chain links TRBV5-1 to TRBJ1-3; the D gene is possibly TRBD1 (5 bases). Trimming removed 4 bases at V and 0 bases at J, with 11 bases between. Germline CDR1 and CDR2: SGHRS and YFSETQ. This CDR3 has 15 amino acids. The chain's CDR3 is CASSLDSISGNTIYF. The CDR3 nucleotides are TGCGCCAGCAGCCTCGACAGTATCTCTGGAAACACCATATATTTT.

The chain links TRBV30 to TRBJ2-1; TRBD1 might be the D (5 bases). The V gene lost 5 bases and the J gene lost 7 bases, with 12 bases spanning the gap. This CDR3 is built from 12 residues. The germline CDR1 and CDR2 sequences are GTSNPN and SVGIG (reference sequence). The CDR3 nucleotides are TGTGCCTGGGGGGCTAGTAGGAATGAGCAGTTCTTC. Protein sequence: CAWGASRNEQFF.

V usage is TRBV19 and J usage is TRBJ2-3, with 10 bases lining up with TRBD2. The V and J ends lost 6 bases and 5 bases, in that order; junction bases with no gene match: 8. There are 15 residues in the CDR3. Looked up from germline, CDR1 is LNHDA and CDR2 is SQIVND (reference sequence). As DNA, the CDR3 is TGTGCCAGTAGCCTACTTATAGCGGGAGGAGATACGCAGTATTTT. Protein: CASSLLIAGGDTQYF. The full variable domain, with the rest looked up from reference TRBV19 and TRBJ2-3, is DGGITQSPKYLFRKEGQNVTLSCEQNLNHDAMYWYRQDPGQGLRLIYYSQIVNDFQKGDIAEGYSVSREKKESFPLTVTSAQKNPTAFYLCASSLLIAGGDTQYFGPGTRLTVL.

This clone was seen once. This sequence joins TRBV7-9 and TRBJ2-1; possible D gene TRBD2, 6 bases. The V gene lost 1 base and the J gene lost 3 bases, with 10 bases spanning the gap. The germline V gene encodes CDR1 SEHNR and CDR2 FQNEAQ (reference sequence). CDR3 size: 15 residues. CDR3 coding DNA: TGTGCCAGCAGCTTAGAGGCTAGCGACTACAATGAGCAGTTCTTC. Translating it yields CASSLEASDYNEQFF.

V usage is TRBV7-3 and J usage is TRBJ1-5; TRBD1 matches 8 bases. The V gene end was trimmed by 4 bases and the J gene end by 0 bases; junction bases not matched to a gene: 2. The CDR3 sequence is 15 residues long. Per germline, CDR1 SGHTA and CDR2 FQGTGA. CDR3 DNA: TGTGCCAGCAGCTCGACAGGGGCTAGCAATCAGCCCCAGCATTTT. Translation gives CASSSTGASNQPQHF.

This chain uses TRBV20-1 with TRBJ2-7, with 7 bases fitting TRBD2. The V gene end was trimmed by 6 bases and the J gene end by 5 bases; junction bases not matched to a gene: 7. CDR1 is DFQATT and CDR2 is SNEGSKA in the germline V gene (reference sequence). The CDR3 spans 12 residues. CDR3 DNA sequence: TGCAGTGCCAGTCGGGGAGGGGACGAGCAGTACTTC. Protein sequence: CSASRGGDEQYF.

This chain links TRBV5-1 with TRBJ1-1; D is undetermined. Germline CDR1 and CDR2: SGHRS and YFSETQ. CDR3 length: 14 amino acids. Trimming removed 0 bases at V and 1 base at J, with 7 bases between. This chain's CDR3 is CASSLGRGNTEAFF. CDR3 coding DNA: TGCGCCAGCAGCTTGGGTCGGGGGAACACTGAAGCTTTCTTT.

The chain joins TRBV9 to TRBJ2-3; D is possibly TRBD1 (5 bases). The V gene's germline CDR1 is SGDLS and CDR2 YYNGEE. The CDR3 consists of 15 residues. Trimming stripped 0 bases from V and 2 bases from J, with 10 bases between. CDR3 sequence reads: CASSVGRVFTDTQYF. In nucleotides, the CDR3 is TGTGCCAGCAGCGTAGGCAGGGTCTTCACAGATACGCAGTATTTT.

This clone came up once. The rearrangement links TRBV28 to TRBJ2-7, with 11 bases aligning to TRBD1. V trimming: 5 bases; J trimming: 7 bases; junction bases outside the gene matches: 7. CDR3 length: 14 amino acids. Germline V CDR1 and CDR2: MDHEN, SYDVKM. Here the CDR3 DNA reads TGTGCCAGCAGTCCCCGGACAGGGGGCCAGGAGCAGTACTTC. The encoded protein is CASSPRTGGQEQYF.

The chain uses TRBV7-8 and TRBJ2-1, with 9 bases aligning to TRBD2. V lost 1 base and J lost 1; bases outside the gene matches: 8. There are 18 residues in the CDR3. Germline lookup yields CDR1 SGHVS and CDR2 FQNEAQ. CDR3 sequence reads: CASSLGRGRAGSYNEQFF. The CDR3 nucleotides read TGTGCCAGCAGCTTAGGGCGCGGGAGGGCCGGGTCCTACAATGAGCAGTTCTTC.